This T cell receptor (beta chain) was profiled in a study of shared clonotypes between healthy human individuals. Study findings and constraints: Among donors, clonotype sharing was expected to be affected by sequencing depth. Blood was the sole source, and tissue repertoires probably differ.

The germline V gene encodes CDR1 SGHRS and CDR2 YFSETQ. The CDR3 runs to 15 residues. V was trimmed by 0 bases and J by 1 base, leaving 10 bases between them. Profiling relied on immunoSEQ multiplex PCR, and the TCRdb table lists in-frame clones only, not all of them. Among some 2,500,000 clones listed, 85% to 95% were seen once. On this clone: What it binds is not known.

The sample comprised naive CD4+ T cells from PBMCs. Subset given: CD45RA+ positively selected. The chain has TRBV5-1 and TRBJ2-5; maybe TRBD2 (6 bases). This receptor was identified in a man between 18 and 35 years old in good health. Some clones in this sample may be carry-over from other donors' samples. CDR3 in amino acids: CASSLEAGTQETQYF. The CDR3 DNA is TGCGCCAGCAGCTTGGAAGCGGGTACCCAAGAGACCCAGTACTTC.